The clone carrying this T cell receptor beta chain was seen just once. This record belongs to a study of blood T cell repertoires in COVID-19. Data came from immunoSEQ multiplex PCR; TCRdb stores just in-frame clones and leaves some out. The sample lists roughly 170,000 clones; approximately 80% were seen once. Germline V gene sequence: CDR1 GTSNPN, CDR2 SVGIG (reference sequence). CDR3 size: 16 residues. Deletions cut 0 bases from V and 1 base from J, with 15 bases between. This TCR derives from a human donor in a cohort sampled during active COVID-19. V gene TRBV30 combines with J gene TRBJ1-2; perhaps TRBD1 as D (6 bases). The sequenced sample was peripheral blood. This CDR3 is CAWSVAQGTGNYGYTF. CDR3 bases: TGTGCCTGGAGTGTTGCCCAGGGGACGGGTAACTATGGCTACACCTTC.